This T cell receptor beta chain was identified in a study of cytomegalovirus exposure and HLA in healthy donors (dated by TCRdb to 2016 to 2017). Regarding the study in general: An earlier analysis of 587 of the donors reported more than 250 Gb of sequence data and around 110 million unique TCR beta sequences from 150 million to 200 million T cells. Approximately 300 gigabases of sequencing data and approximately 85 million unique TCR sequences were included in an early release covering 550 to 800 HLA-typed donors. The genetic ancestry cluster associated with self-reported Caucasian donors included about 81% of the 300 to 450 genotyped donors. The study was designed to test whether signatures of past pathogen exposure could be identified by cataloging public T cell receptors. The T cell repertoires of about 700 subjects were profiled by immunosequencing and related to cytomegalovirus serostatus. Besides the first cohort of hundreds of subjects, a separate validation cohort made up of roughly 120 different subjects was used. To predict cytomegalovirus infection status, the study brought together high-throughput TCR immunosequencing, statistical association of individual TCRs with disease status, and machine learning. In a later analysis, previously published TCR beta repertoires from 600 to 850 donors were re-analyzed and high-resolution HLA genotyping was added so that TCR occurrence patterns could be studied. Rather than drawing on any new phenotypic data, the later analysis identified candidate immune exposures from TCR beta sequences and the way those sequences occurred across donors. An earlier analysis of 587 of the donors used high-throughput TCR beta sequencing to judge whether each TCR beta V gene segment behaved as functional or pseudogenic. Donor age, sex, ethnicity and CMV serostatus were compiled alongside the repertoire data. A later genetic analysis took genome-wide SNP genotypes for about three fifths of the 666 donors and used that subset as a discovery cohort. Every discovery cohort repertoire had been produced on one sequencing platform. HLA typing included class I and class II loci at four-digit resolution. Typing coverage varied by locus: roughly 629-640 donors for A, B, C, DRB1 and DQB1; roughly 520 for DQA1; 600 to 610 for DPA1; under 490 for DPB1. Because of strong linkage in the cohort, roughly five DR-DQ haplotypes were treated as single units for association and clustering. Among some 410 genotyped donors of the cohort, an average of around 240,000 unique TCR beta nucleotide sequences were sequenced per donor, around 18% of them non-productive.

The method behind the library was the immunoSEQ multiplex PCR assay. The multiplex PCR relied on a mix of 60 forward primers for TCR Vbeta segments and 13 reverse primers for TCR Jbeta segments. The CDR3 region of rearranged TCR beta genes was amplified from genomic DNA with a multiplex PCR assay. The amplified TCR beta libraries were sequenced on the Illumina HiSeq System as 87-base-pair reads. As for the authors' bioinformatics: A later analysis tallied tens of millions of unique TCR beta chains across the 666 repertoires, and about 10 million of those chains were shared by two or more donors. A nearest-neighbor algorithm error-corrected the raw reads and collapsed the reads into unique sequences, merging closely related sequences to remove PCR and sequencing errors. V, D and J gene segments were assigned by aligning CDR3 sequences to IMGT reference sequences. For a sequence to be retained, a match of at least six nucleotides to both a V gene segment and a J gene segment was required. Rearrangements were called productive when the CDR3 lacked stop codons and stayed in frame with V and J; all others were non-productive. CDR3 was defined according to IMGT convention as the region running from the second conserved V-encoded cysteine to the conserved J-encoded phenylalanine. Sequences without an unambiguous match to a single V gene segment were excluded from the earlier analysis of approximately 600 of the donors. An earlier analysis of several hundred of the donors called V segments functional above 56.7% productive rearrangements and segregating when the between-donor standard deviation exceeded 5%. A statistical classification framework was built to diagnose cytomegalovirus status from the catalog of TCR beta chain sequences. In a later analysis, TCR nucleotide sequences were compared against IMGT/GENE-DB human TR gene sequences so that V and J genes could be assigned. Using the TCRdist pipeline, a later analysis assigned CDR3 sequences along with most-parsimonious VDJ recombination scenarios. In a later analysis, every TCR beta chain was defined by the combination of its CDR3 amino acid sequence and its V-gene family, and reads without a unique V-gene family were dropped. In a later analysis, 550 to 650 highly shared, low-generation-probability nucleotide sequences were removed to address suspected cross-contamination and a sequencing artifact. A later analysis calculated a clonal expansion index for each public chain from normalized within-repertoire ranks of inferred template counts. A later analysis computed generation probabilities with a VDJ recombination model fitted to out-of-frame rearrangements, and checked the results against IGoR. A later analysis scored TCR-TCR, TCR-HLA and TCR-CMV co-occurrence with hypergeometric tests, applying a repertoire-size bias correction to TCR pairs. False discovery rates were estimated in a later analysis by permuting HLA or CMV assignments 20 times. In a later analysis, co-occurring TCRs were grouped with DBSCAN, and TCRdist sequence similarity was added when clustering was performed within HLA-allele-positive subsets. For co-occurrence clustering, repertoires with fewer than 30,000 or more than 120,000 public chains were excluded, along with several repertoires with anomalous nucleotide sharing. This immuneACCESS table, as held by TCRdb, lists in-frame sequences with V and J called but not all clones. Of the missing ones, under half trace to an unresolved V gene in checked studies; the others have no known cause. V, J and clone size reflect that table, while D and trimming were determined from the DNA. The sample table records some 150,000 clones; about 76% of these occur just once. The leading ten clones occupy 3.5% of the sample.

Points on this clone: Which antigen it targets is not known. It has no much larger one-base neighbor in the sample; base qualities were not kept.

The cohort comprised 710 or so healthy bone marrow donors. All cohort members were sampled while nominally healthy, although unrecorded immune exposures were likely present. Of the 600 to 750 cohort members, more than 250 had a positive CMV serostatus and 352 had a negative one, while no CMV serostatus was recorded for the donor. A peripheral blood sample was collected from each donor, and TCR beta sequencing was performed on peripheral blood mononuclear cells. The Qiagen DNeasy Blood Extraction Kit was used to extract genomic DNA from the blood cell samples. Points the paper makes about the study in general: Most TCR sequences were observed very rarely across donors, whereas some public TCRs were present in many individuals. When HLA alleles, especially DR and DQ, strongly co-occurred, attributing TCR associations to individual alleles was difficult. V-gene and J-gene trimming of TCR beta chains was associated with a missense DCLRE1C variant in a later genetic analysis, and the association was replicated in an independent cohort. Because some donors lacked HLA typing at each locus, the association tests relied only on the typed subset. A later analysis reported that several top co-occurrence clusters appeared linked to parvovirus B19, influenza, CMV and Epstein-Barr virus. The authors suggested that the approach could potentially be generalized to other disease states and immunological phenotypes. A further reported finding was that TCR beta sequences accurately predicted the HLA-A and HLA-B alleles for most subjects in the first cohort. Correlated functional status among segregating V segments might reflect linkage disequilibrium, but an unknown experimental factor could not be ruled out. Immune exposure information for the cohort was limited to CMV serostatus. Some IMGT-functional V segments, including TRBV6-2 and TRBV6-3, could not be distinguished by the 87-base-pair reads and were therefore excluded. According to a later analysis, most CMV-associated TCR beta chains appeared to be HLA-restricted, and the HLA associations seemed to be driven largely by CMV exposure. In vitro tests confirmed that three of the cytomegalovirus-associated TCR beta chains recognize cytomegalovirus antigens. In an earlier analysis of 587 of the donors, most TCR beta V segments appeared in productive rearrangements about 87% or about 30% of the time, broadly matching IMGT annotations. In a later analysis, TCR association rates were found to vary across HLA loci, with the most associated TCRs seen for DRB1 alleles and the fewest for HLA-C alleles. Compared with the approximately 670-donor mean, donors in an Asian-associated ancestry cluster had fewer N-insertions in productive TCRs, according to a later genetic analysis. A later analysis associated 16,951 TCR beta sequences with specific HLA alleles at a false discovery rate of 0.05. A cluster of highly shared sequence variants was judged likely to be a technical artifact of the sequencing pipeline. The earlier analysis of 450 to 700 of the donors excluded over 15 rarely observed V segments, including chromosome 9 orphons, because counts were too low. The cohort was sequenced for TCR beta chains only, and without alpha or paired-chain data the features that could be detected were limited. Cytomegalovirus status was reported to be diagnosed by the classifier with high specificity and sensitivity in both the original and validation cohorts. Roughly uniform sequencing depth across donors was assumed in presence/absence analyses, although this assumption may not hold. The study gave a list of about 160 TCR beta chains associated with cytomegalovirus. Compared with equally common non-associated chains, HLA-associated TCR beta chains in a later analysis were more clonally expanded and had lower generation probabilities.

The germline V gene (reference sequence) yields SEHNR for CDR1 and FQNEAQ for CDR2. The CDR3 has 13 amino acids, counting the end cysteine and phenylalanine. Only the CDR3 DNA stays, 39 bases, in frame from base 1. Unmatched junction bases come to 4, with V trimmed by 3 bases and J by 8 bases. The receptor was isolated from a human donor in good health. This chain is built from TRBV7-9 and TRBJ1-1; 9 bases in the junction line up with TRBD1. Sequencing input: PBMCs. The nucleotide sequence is TGTGCCAGCAGCTTTACAGGGGGCTCAGAAGCTTTCTTT. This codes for CASSFTGGSEAFF. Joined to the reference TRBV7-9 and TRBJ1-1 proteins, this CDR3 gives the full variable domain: DTGVSQNPRHKITKRGQNVTFRCDPISEHNRLYWYRQTLGQGPEFLTYFQNEAQLEKSRLLSDRFSAERPKGSFSTLEIQRTEQGDSAMYLCASSFTGGSEAFFGQGTRLTVV.